These T cell receptor beta chains were read from a single sample in a study of monozygotic twins with inflammatory bowel disease. From its re-call of the 5' RACE reads, TCRdb lists each CDR3 protein once, without DNA. The record lists about 300,000 distinct CDR3 sequences, of which the ten most abundant hold 5% to 6%. Material: blood. The receptor set was obtained from a human donor with ulcerative colitis or Crohn's disease, or a healthy co-twin of an affected twin (not recorded which). The CDR3 runs from the conserved cysteine through the conserved F or W. The order of the fields is J gene, V gene, CDR3 protein.

TRBJ2-7	TRBV5-1	CAGVGLAGGYEQYF
TRBJ1-3	TRBV5-1	CASSITGTGNTIYF
TRBJ1-4	TRBV12-3/TRBV12-4	CASSLSFSGKEKLFF
TRBJ2-5	TRBV20-1	CSAVGDYQETQYF
TRBJ2-7	TRBV4-2	CASSQEGATGAYEQYF
TRBJ2-1	TRBV11-2	CASSFTSGDRYNEQFF
TRBJ2-2	TRBV19	CASSTWGLAGELFF
TRBJ2-7	TRBV7-8	CASSVGLNYEQYF
TRBJ2-7	TRBV2	CASRLDPTHYEQYF
TRBJ2-7	TRBV5-4	CASSVVLRSVTSGQYEQYF